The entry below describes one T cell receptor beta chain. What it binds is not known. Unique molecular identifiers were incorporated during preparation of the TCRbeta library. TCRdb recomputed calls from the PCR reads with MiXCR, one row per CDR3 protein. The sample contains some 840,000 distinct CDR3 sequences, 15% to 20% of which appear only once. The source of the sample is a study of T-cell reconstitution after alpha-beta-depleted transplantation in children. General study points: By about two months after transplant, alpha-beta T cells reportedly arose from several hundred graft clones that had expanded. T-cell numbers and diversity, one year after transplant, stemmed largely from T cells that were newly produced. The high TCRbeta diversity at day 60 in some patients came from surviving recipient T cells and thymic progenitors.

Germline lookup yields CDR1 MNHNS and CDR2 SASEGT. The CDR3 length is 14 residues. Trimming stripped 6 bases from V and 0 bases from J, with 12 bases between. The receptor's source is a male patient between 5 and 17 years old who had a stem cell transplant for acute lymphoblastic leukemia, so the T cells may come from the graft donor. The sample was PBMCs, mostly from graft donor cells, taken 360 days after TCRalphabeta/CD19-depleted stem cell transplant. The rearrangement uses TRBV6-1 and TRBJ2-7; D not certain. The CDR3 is CASRQSLASYEQYF. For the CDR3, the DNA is TGTGCCAGCAGGCAGAGCTTGGCCTCCTACGAGCAGTACTTC.